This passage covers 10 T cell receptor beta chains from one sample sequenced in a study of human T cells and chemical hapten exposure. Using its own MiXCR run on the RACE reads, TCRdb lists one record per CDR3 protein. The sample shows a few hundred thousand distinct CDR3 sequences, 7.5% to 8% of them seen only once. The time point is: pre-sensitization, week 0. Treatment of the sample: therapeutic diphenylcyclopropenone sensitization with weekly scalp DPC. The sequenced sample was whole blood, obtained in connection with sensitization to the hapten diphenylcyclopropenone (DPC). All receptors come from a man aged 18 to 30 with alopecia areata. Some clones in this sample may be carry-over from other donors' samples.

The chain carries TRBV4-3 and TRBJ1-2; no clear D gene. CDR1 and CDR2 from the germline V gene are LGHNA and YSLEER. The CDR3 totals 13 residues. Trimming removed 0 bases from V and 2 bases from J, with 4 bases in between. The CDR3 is CASSQDLNYGYTF. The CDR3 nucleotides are TGCGCCAGCAGCCAAGATCTGAACTATGGCTACACCTTC.

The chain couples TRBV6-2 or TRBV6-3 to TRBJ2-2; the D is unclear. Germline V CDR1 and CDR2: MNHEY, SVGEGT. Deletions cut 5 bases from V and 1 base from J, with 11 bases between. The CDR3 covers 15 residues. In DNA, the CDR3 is TGTGCCAGCAGTACACTGACAAGGAACACCGGGGAGCTGTTTTTT. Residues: CASSTLTRNTGELFF.

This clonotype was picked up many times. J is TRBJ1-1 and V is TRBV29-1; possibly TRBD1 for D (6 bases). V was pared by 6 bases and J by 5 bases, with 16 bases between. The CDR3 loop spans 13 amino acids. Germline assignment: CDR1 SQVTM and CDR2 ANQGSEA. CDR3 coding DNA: TGCAGCGTCGCGCGGGGGGCGTTTACTGAAGCTTTCTTT. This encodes CSVARGAFTEAFF.

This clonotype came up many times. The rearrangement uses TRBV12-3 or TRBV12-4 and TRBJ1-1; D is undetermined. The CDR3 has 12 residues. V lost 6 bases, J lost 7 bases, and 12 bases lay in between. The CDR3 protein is CASRLGIFEAFF. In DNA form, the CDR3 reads TGTGCCAGCAGACTCGGGATCTTTGAAGCTTTCTTT.

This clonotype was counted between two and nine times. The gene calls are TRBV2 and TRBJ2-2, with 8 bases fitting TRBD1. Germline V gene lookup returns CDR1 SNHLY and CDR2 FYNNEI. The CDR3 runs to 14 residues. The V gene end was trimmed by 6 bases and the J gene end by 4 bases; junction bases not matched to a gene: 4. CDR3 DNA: TGTGCCAGCAGACTAACAGGGGGCACCGGGGAGCTGTTTTTT. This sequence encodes CASRLTGGTGELFF.

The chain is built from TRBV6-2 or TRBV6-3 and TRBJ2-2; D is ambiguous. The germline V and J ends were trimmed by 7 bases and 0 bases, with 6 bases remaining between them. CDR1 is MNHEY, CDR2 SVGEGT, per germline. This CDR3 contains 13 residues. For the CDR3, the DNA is TGTGCCAGCAAGCGCGCGAACACCGGGGAGCTGTTTTTT. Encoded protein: CASKRANTGELFF.

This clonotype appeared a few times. The CDR3 bases are TGTGCCAGCAGTCCGACAGGGGGGCCCTCCAATCAGCCCCAGCATTTT. Translating it yields CASSPTGGPSNQPQHF. The chain recombines TRBV7-2 with TRBJ1-5; 9 bases line up with TRBD1. Trimming at V came to 6 bases and at J to 3 bases, leaving 9 bases not matched to a gene. Germline CDR1 and CDR2: SGHTA and FQGNSA. The CDR3 has 16 residues.

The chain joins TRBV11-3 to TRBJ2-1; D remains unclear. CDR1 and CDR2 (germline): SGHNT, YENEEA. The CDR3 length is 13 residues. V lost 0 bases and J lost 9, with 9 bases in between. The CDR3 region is CASSLDAQLEQFF. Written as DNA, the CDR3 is TGTGCCAGCAGCTTAGATGCTCAACTTGAGCAGTTCTTC.

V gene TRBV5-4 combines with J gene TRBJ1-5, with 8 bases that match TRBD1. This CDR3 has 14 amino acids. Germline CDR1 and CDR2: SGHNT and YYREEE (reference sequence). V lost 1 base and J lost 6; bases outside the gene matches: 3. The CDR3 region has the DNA TGTGCCAGCAGCTTGTCCGGGACAGGTCAGCCCCAGCATTTT. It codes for CASSLSGTGQPQHF.

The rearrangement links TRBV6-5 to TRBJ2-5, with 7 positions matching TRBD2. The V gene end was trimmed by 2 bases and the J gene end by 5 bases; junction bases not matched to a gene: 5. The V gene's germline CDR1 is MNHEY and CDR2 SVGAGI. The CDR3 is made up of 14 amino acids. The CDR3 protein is CASSYGLADETQYF. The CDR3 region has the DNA TGTGCCAGCAGTTACGGGCTAGCGGACGAGACCCAGTACTTC.